The clone carrying this T cell receptor beta chain was picked up one time. Its antigen is not identified. The entry originates in a study of T cell responses to AZD1222 COVID-19 vaccine. Germline CDR1 reads KGHSH; CDR2 reads LQKENI. CDR3 length: 14 residues. V lost 9 bases to trimming and J lost 0 bases, with 12 bases between them. Sequenced by immunoSEQ multiplex PCR; TCRdb stores in-frame clones only, minus some. The sample yields some 120,000 clones, 90% seen once. Study outcomes and limitations: Across the whole spike, CD4 TCRs peaked at regions 160-218 and 743-854. Just a handful of AZD1222 recipients tested seropositive at baseline. The donor cohort was predominantly white British with a female majority, and clonal diversity may have been underestimated.

The chain links TRBV18 to TRBJ2-1, with D perhaps TRBD2 (6 bases). The starting material was peripheral blood, obtained on day 0 of AZD1222 vaccination. The receptor was derived from an adult in good health. The CDR3 region has the DNA TGTGCCAGTCACGCGGGGAGCTCCTACAATGAGCAGTTCTTC. Amino acid sequence: CASHAGSSYNEQFF.